This T cell receptor (beta chain) stems from a study of T cell changes during pregnancy in multiple sclerosis. The data were produced by immunoSEQ multiplex PCR, yet TCRdb's version contains in-frame clones alone and is incomplete. The sample includes approximately 36,000 clones, about 92% of them seen just once. The CDR3 has 14 amino acids. V trimming: 2 bases; J trimming: 5 bases; junction bases outside the gene matches: 2. Germline loops: CDR1 SGHRS, CDR2 YFSETQ. Sequenced material: CD4+ T cells from peripheral blood mononuclear cells, taken in the first trimester of pregnancy. The chain uses TRBV5-1 and TRBJ1-4, with TRBD1 identical over 8 bases. The receptor comes from a female donor with multiple sclerosis, enrolled in a pregnancy study. In DNA form, the CDR3 reads TGCGCCAGCAGCTTTACAGGGGGAAATGAAAAACTGTTTTTT. Its protein product is CASSFTGGNEKLFF.